Each of the 11 T cell receptor beta chains below was sequenced from the same sample in a study of cytomegalovirus exposure and HLA in healthy donors. Both 60 Vbeta primers and 13 Jbeta primers went into the PCR. Clones were sequenced by immunoSEQ multiplex PCR, and TCRdb holds only the in-frame ones, with some missing. The data show a few hundred thousand clones, about 83% seen once. Sample: PBMCs. These receptors originate from a woman between 40 and 55 years old in good health and CMV-seropositive.

J is TRBJ2-3 and V is TRBV5-8, with 7 bases fitting TRBD1. V dropped 6 bases and J dropped 2; count of bases not matched to a gene: 6. The CDR3 totals 14 residues. Germline assignment: CDR1 SGHTS and CDR2 YDEGEE. CDR3: CASTMGQITDTQYF. CDR3 DNA: TGTGCCAGCACCATGGGACAGATCACAGATACGCAGTATTTT.

This clone was found once. The V and J genes are TRBV30 and TRBJ1-1; 8 bases map to TRBD1. The length of the CDR3 is 13 residues. CDR1 and CDR2 (germline): GTSNPN, SVGIG (reference sequence). Germline trimming cut 5 bases from V and 0 bases from J; bases unmatched to any gene: 2. CDR3 nucleotide sequence: TGTGCCTGGGGGGGACAGGTGAACACTGAAGCTTTCTTT. Amino acids: CAWGGQVNTEAFF.

V is TRBV27 and J is TRBJ2-3, with D perhaps TRBD2 (6 bases). The V gene lost 4 bases and the J gene lost 2 bases, with 10 bases spanning the gap. The CDR3 extends over 14 amino acids. CDR1 is MNHEY, CDR2 SMNVEV, per germline (reference sequence). DNA for the CDR3: TGTGCCAGCAGTTCCGGACTAATCACAGATACGCAGTATTTT. It codes for CASSSGLITDTQYF.

This clone appeared a single time. V gene TRBV7-2 combines with J gene TRBJ2-1, with 10 nucleotides matching TRBD2. CDR3 length: 18 residues. CDR1 and CDR2 from the germline V gene are SGHTA and FQGNSA. V gave up 1 base and J gave up 6 bases; unmatched junction bases: 12. The CDR3 region is CASSLGPSLAGVFNEQFF. In DNA form, the CDR3 reads TGTGCCAGCAGCTTAGGTCCGAGCCTAGCGGGAGTTTTCAATGAGCAGTTCTTC.

The V call is TRBV7-9, the J call TRBJ1-1, with TRBD1 matching 8 bases. V dropped 5 bases and J dropped 6; count of bases not matched to a gene: 5. The CDR3 has 13 amino acids. From germline, CDR1 is SEHNR and CDR2 FQNEAQ (reference sequence). CDR3 bases: TGTGCCAGCAGCATCGACAGGGGCGCTGAAGCTTTCTTT. Translated: CASSIDRGAEAFF.

J is TRBJ2-7 and V is TRBV11-2; 10 positions match TRBD1. V was pared by 4 bases and J by 3 bases, with 9 bases of the junction left unmatched. Per the germline V gene, CDR1 is SGHAT and CDR2 is FQNNGV. The CDR3 is 16 amino acids. In DNA, the CDR3 is TGTGCCAGCAGCTCCCCCGGACAGGGGGTCCTCTACGAGCAGTACTTC. Its protein product is CASSSPGQGVLYEQYF.

CDR3 DNA: TGTGCCAGCAGCTTATCCGGGGGGCATGGAAACACCATATATTTT. Its protein is CASSLSGGHGNTIYF. The chain links TRBV7-2 to TRBJ1-3; tentative D call: TRBD1 (6 bases). Looked up from germline, CDR1 is SGHTA and CDR2 is FQGNSA. Trimming stripped 2 bases from V and 3 bases from J, with 11 bases between. This CDR3 contains 15 residues. Drawing the rest from reference TRBV7-2 and TRBJ1-3, the complete variable domain is GAGVSQSPSNKVTEKGKDVELRCDPISGHTALYWYRQSLGQGLEFLIYFQGNSAPDKSGLPSDRFSAERTGGSVSTLTIQRTQQEDSAVYLCASSLSGGHGNTIYFGEGSWLTVV.

The chain links TRBV30 to TRBJ2-5, with a tentative D call TRBD1 (6 bases). The CDR3 totals 13 residues. V lost 2 bases and J lost 4, with 11 bases in between. CDR1 is GTSNPN, CDR2 SVGIG, per germline (reference sequence). The CDR3 protein is CAWSWAGVETQYF. Written as DNA, the CDR3 is TGTGCCTGGAGTTGGGCAGGGGTAGAGACCCAGTACTTC.

The chain combines TRBV6-6 with TRBJ1-4, with D perhaps TRBD1 (6 bases). The ends were cut back, 5 bases at V and 8 bases at J, with 15 bases in the middle. The CDR3 is made up of 14 amino acids. The V gene's germline CDR1 is MNHNY and CDR2 SVGAGI (reference sequence). In DNA, the CDR3 is TGTGCCAGCAGTAGGGGGGGTCAACGGGAAAAACTGTTTTTT. This gives the protein CASSRGGQREKLFF.

V and J are TRBV4-1 and TRBJ2-1; D remains ambiguous. The V gene's germline CDR1 is MGHRA and CDR2 YSYEKL. This CDR3 has 15 amino acids. Trimming took off 0 bases at V and 0 bases at J, with 6 bases between the two ends. The CDR3 sequence is CASSQEAYSYNEQFF. The CDR3, as DNA: TGCGCCAGCAGCCAAGAAGCCTACTCCTACAATGAGCAGTTCTTC.

The chain has TRBV11-3 and TRBJ2-1; weak D call: TRBD2 (5 bases). The CDR3 spans 13 residues. Trimming stripped 2 bases from V and 9 bases from J, with 11 bases between. Germline CDR1 reads SGHNT; CDR2 reads YENEEA. The CDR3 DNA is TGTGCCAGCAGCTTACTGCGCGCGGGTGAGCAGTTCTTC. This sequence encodes CASSLLRAGEQFF.